The 9 T cell receptor beta chains below all came from one sample that was sequenced in a study of T-cell reconstitution after alpha-beta-depleted transplantation in children. Library preparation (for TCRbeta) was performed with unique molecular identifiers. TCRdb independently ran MiXCR on the PCR reads; one entry per CDR3 protein. Seen here are a few hundred thousand distinct CDR3 sequences, approximately 9.8% observed once, and the top ten hold 5% to 6%. Sequenced material: PBMCs from the stem cell graft donor, taken from the stem cell graft. Receptor source: a human donor who donated a stem cell graft to a child with SCID.

This clonotype was counted many times. The CDR3 protein is CSVVPVEGNEQFF. The CDR3, as DNA: TGCAGCGTTGTGCCTGTTGAAGGCAATGAGCAGTTCTTC. J is TRBJ2-1 and V is TRBV29-1; D is unclear. CDR3 length: 13 residues. The ends were cut back, 4 bases at V and 6 bases at J, with 13 bases in the middle. Germline V CDR1 and CDR2: SQVTM, ANQGSEA.

This clonotype has a count of ten or more. V is TRBV4-3 and J is TRBJ1-5, with D maybe TRBD1 (5 bases). V was pared by 3 bases and J by 7 bases, with 16 bases between. Looked up from germline, CDR1 is LGHNA and CDR2 is YSLEER. The CDR3 is 15 amino acids. The CDR3 sequence: CASSQRTGPGQPQHF. In DNA form, the CDR3 reads TGCGCCAGCAGCCAGAGAACAGGACCCGGACAGCCCCAGCATTTT.

Details on this clonotype: The junction departs from the called germline gene at one end, perhaps through a read error. The chain recombines TRBV20-1 with TRBJ1-1, with 11 bases lining up with TRBD1. Germline-derived CDR1 and CDR2 are DFQATT and SNEGSKA (reference sequence). This CDR3 is built from 17 residues. The CDR3 DNA sequence: TGCTGTGCTAGGACCGGAGGGAGGACAGGGGGCGCGACTGAAGCTTTCTTT. Its translation is CCARTGGRTGGATEAFF.

The chain links TRBV18 to TRBJ2-5; no clear D. The CDR3 contains 13 residues. V shed 3 bases and J shed 1 base, with 6 bases lying between them. Germline loops: CDR1 KGHSH, CDR2 LQKENI. The CDR3 DNA reads TGTGCCAGCTCACCGGGCGTCCAAGAGACCCAGTACTTC. Protein product: CASSPGVQETQYF.

In the case of this clonotype: With a much larger clone just one base away, this may be a read error. The chain recombines TRBV2 with TRBJ2-2; 7 positions match TRBD1. Unmatched junction bases numbered 19, after V lost 8 bases and J lost 4 bases. Germline V gives CDR1 SNHLY, CDR2 FYNNEI. The CDR3 has 18 amino acids. The CDR3 DNA reads TGTGCCAGCTGTCTGACTTATCCCTTGACAGGGCCCACCGGGGAGCTGTTTTTT. It translates to CASCLTYPLTGPTGELFF. Looking up the rest from reference TRBV2 and TRBJ2-2 gives the full variable domain: EPEVTQTPSHQVTQMGQEVILRCVPISNHLYFYWYRQILGQKVEFLVSFYNNEISEKSEIFDDQFSVERPDGSNFTLKIRSTKLEDSAMYFCASCLTYPLTGPTGELFFGEGSRLTVL.

The table lists this clonotype with many counts. This chain uses TRBV6-1 with TRBJ2-3, with D possibly TRBD1 on 6 matching bases. V gave up 7 bases and J gave up 2 bases, with 13 bases separating them. The germline gives CDR1 MNHNS, CDR2 SASEGT. CDR3 length equals 14 residues. As DNA, the CDR3 is TGTGCCAGCAATCAGGGGCTCTCCACAGATACGCAGTATTTT. Protein sequence: CASNQGLSTDTQYF.

This clonotype was recorded many times. The chain carries TRBV7-2 and TRBJ2-3; no clear D gene. The CDR3 contains 16 residues. The V and J ends lost 1 base and 0 bases respectively, with 11 bases between them. Germline V gene lookup returns CDR1 SGHTA and CDR2 FQGNSA. CDR3 in DNA: TGTGCCAGCAGCTTAGTTTTAGGGTCTAGCACAGATACGCAGTATTTT. This translates into CASSLVLGSSTDTQYF.

This clonotype was counted ten times or more. J is TRBJ1-1 and V is TRBV7-2; D is unresolved. There are 16 residues in the CDR3. Germline V CDR1 and CDR2: SGHTA, FQGNSA. Trimming cost V 0 bases and J 7 bases, with 18 bases left between them. CDR3 DNA sequence: TGTGCCAGCAGCTTAGCATCCGTGGGGTTAAGGGTTGAAGCTTTCTTT. It codes for CASSLASVGLRVEAFF.

This clonotype was seen ten or more times. The chain combines TRBV9 with TRBJ2-4, with TRBD1 identical over 7 bases. CDR3 length equals 15 residues. The J segment lost 4 bases and the V segment lost 0 bases, leaving 4 bases of the junction unmatched. CDR1 and CDR2 (germline): SGDLS, YYNGEE. This chain's CDR3 is CASSVGGGSKNIQYF. CDR3 sequence (DNA): TGTGCCAGCAGCGTAGGAGGGGGCTCAAAAAACATTCAGTACTTC.